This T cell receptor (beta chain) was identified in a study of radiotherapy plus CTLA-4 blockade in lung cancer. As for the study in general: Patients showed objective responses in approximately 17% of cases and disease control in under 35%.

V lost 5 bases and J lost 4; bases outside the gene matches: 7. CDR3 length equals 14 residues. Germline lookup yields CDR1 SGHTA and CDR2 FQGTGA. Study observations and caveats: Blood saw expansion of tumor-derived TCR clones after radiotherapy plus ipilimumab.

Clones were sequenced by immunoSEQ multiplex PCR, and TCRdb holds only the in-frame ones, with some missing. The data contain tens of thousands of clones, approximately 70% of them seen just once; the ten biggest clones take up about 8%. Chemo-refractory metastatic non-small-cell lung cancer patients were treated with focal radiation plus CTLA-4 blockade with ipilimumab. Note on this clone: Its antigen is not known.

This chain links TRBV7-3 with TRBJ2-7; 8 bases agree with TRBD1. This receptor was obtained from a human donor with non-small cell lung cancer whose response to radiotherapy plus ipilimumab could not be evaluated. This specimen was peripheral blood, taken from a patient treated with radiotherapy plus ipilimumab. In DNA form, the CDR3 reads TGTGCCAGCAGCCTCCCGGACAGGGATTACGAGCAGTACTTC. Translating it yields CASSLPDRDYEQYF.